The clone carrying this TCR beta chain was recorded many times. CDR1 and CDR2 from the germline V gene are SGHAT and FQNNGV. Trimming removed 0 bases at V and 8 bases at J, with 14 bases between. This CDR3 is built from 15 residues. This specimen comes from a study of early T cells in non-severe SARS-CoV-2 infection. As for the study in general: Unpaired chains resulted from sequencing bulk RNA of unsorted whole blood.

MiXCR, run by TCRdb on the 5' RACE reads, gives a single entry per CDR3 protein. The sample records approximately 66,000 distinct CDR3 sequences, over 10% being singletons. The sample comprised whole blood. The sequence was obtained from an adult who was a healthcare worker with PCR-confirmed SARS-CoV-2 infection or an uninfected control (not recorded which). The chain carries TRBV11-2 and TRBJ2-1; no definite D call. Here the CDR3 DNA reads TGTGCCAGCAGCTTAGAATGGGTGGTACTGGATGAGCAGTTCTTC. This encodes CASSLEWVVLDEQFF.